This T cell receptor (beta chain) was recovered during a study of T cell responses to AZD1222 COVID-19 vaccine. The study's findings and limits: Unmutated variant regions reportedly attract nearly half of all spike-specific TCRs. Spike was spanned by vaccine-associated CD4 TCRs, which were dominant at 160-218 and 743-854. Sampling captured repertoires only after the peak T cell response.

This CDR3 region has 17 residues. CDR1 is SGHVS and CDR2 is FQNEAQ in the germline V gene. The V end lost 5 bases, the J end lost 1 base, and 21 bases lay between the germline ends. Pooled together were second doses at about 4 or about 12 weeks. In the case of this clone: Its specificity is not known.

Here immunoSEQ multiplex PCR was the method, and the copy in TCRdb shows in-frame clones only, minus some. The sample has about 140,000 clones, approximately 95% seen once. The source material was peripheral blood, sampled 28 days after the second AZD1222 dose. The receptor was isolated from an adult who received the AZD1222 COVID-19 vaccine. The V call is TRBV7-8, the J call TRBJ2-7, with unresolved D. CDR3 bases: TGTGCCAGCAGCCCCACCCGAGAGCCGCCGCGTTCCTACGAGCAGTACTTC. It yields the protein CASSPTREPPRSYEQYF.